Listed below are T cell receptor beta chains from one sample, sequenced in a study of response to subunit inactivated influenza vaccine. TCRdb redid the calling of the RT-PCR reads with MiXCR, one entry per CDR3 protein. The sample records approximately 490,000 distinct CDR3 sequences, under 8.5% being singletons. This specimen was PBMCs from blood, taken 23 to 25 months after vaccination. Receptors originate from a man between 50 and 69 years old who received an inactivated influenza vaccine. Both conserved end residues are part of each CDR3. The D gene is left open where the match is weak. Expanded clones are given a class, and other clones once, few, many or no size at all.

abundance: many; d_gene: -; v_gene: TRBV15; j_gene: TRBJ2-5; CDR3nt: TGTGCCACCAGCAGAGCTCGGGGTAGTGGCTCCCAGTACTTC; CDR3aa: CATSRARGSGSQYF
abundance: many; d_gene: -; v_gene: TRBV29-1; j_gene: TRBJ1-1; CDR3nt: TGCAGCGTTGTGACCACAGCCTCTGAAGCTTTCTTT; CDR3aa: CSVVTTASEAFF
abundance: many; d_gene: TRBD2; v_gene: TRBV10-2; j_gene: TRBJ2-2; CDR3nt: TGCGCCAGCAAGGATAGCGGGAGGGTATCCGGGGAGCTGTTTTTT; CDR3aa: CASKDSGRVSGELFF
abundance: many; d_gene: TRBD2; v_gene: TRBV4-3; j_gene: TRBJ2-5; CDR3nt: TGCGCCAGCAGCCAGACTAGCGGGAGGGTCCTCCAAGAGACCCAGTACTTC; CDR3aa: CASSQTSGRVLQETQYF
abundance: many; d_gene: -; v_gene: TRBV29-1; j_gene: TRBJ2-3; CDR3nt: TGCAGCGTTGACGGTGGAGGCGATACGCAGTATTTT; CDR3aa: CSVDGGGDTQYF
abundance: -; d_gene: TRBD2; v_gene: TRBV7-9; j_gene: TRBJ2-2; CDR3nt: TGTGCCAGCAGCTTACGAATCACGGGGGGGGTGAACACCGGGGAGCTGTTTTTT; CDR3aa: CASSLRITGGVNTGELFF
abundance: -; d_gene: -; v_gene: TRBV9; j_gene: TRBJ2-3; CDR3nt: TGTGCCAGCAGCGTGGCCTCAAGGGAAGATACGCAGTATTTT; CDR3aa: CASSVASREDTQYF
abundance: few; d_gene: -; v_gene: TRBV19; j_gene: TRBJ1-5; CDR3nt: TGTGCCAGTGGTACCCGCCCTAGCTTCGGCCAGCCCCAGCATTTT; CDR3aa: CASGTRPSFGQPQHF
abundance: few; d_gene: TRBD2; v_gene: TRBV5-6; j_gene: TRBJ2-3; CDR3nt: TGTGCCAGCAGCTTGTCGAGGCTAGCGGGAGGGCCACATACGCAGTATTTT; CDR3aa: CASSLSRLAGGPHTQYF
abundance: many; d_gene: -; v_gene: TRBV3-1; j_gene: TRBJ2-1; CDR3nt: TGTGCCAGCAGCCAAGATTTGGCTTACAATGAGCAGTTCTTC; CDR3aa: CASSQDLAYNEQFF
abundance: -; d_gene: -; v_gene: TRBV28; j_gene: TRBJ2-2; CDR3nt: TGTGCCAGCAGTTCCCTTGCCCTGGGGCGCACCGGGGAGCTGTTTTTT; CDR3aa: CASSSLALGRTGELFF
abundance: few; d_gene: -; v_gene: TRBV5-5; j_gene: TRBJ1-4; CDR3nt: TGTGCCAGCAGCCCCAAATATGCAACTAATGAAAAACTGTTTTTT; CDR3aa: CASSPKYATNEKLFF
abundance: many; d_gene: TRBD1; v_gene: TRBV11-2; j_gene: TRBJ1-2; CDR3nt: TGTGCCAGCAGCTTAGCCCTACAGGGGAACTATGGCTACACCTTC; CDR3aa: CASSLALQGNYGYTF
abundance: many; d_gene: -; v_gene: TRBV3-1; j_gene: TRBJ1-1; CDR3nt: TGTGCCAGCAGCCATTCCAACACTGAAGCTTTCTTT; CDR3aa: CASSHSNTEAFF
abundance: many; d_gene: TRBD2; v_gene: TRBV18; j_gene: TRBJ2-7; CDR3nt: TGTGCCAGCTCACCAGGTAGCGGGAGCTACGAGCAGTACTTC; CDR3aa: CASSPGSGSYEQYF
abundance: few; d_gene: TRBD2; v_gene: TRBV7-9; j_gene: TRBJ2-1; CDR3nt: TGTGCCAGCAGTTACGGACTAGCGGGGCCCTACAATGAGCAGTTCTTC; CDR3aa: CASSYGLAGPYNEQFF
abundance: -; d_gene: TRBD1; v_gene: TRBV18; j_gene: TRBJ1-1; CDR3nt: TGTGCCAGCTCACCATCCCGGGACAGGGGTTTTACTGAAGCTTTCTTT; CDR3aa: CASSPSRDRGFTEAFF
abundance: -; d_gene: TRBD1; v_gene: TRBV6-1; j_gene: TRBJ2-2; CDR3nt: TGTGCCAGCAAACAACAGGGGCCGACCGGGGAGCTGTTTTTT; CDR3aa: CASKQQGPTGELFF
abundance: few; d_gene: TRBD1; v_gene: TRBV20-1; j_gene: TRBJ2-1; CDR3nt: TGCAGTGCCCAGCGATTGGACAGGGCATACAATGAGCAGTTCTTC; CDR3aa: CSAQRLDRAYNEQFF
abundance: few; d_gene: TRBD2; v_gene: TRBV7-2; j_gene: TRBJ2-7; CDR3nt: TGTGCCAGCAGCCCCTCTAGCGGGATAAGTTACGAGCAGTACTTC; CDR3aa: CASSPSSGISYEQYF
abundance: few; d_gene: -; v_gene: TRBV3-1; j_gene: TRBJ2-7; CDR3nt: TGTGCCAGCAGCCTTGGGCGGAGGGAATACGAGCAGTACTTC; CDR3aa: CASSLGRREYEQYF
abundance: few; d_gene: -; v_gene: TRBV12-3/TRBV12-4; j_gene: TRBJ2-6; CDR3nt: TGTGCCAGCATCCTCTCTGGGGCCAACGTCCTGACTTTC; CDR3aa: CASILSGANVLTF
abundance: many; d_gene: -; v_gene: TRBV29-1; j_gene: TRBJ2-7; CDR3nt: TGCAGCGTTGAAGGCGGAATTGGCTACGAGCAGTACTTC; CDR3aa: CSVEGGIGYEQYF
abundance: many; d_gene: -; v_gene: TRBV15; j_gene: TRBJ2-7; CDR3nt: TGTGCCACCAGCAGAGATGACGGAGGAGGCTACGAGCAGTACTTC; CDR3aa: CATSRDDGGGYEQYF
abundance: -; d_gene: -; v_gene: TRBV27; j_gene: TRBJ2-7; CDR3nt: TGTGCCAGCAGTTTATCTGAACAGGGGGGGTCCTACGAGCAGTACTTC; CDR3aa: CASSLSEQGGSYEQYF
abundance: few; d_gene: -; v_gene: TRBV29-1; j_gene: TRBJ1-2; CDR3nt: TGCAGCGTTGAGGGTTACTTGGGGGTCGGCTACACCTTC; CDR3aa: CSVEGYLGVGYTF
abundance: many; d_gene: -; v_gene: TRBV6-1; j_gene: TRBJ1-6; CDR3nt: TGTGCCAGCAGTGGGGGACTCCGGAGCTCCTATAATTCACCCCTCCACTTT; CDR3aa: CASSGGLRSSYNSPLHF
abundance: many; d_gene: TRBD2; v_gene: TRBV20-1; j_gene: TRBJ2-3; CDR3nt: TGCAGTGCTAGAGACAGCAAACTAGCGGGGGCCCACTTGGGCACAGATACGCAGTATTTT; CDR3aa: CSARDSKLAGAHLGTDTQYF
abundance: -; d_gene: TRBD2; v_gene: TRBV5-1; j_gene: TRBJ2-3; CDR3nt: TGCGCCAGCGGGCGACTAGCGGGGGGGCAAGAAGATACGCAGTATTTT; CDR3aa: CASGRLAGGQEDTQYF
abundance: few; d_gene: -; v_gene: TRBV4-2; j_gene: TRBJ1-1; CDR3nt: TGTGCCAGCAGCCAGCCTCGTGGGGGGGCCCCTGAAGCTTTCTTT; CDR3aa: CASSQPRGGAPEAFF
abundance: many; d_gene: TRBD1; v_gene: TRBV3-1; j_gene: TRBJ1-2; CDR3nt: TGTGCCAGCAGTTCCGGGACAGGGTCCCTTGGCTACACCTTC; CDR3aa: CASSSGTGSLGYTF
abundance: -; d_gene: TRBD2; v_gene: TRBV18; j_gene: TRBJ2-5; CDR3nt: TGTGCCAGCTCACCACCGGGGACTAGCGGACGTCAAGAGACCCAGTACTTC; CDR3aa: CASSPPGTSGRQETQYF
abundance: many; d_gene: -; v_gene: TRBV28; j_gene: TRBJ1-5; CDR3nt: TGTGCCAGCAGTTCGTATCAGCCCCAGCATTTT; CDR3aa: CASSSYQPQHF
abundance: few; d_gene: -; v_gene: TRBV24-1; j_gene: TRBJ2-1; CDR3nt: TGTGCCACCAGTGTCGGGCTGGAGCAGTTCTTC; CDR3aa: CATSVGLEQFF
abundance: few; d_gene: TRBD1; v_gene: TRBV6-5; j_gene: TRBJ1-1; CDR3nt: TGTGCCAGCAGTTACACACAGGGGGTGACTGAAGCTTTCTTT; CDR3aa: CASSYTQGVTEAFF
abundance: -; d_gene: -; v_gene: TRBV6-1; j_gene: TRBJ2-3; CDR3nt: TGTGCCAGCAGTGATAAGGACTCACGTCTCAGGGATACGCAGTATTTT; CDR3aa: CASSDKDSRLRDTQYF
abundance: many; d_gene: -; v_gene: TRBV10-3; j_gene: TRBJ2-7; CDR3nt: TGTGCCATCAGACCGACCGAGTCCTACGAGCAGTACTTC; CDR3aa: CAIRPTESYEQYF
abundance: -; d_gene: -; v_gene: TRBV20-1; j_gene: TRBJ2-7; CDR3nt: TGCAGTGTTGACAGGGAGGGTTACGAGCAGTACTTC; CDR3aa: CSVDREGYEQYF
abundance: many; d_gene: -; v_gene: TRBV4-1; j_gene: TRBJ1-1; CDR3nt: TGCGCCAGCAGCCAAGATCAGGCCATTTTGGGCAGGAACACTGAAGCTTTCTTT; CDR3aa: CASSQDQAILGRNTEAFF
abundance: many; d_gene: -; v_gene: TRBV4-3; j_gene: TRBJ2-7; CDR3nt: TGCGCCAGCAGCCATGATGTTATGGGCGGCTCCTACGAGCAGTACTTC; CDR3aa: CASSHDVMGGSYEQYF
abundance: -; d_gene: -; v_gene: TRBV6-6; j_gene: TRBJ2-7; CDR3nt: TGTGCCAGCAGTGGCGACTACGAGCAGTACTTC; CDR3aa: CASSGDYEQYF
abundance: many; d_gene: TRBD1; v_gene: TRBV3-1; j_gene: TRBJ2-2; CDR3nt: TGTGCCAGCAGCGAGGACAGGCTTACCGGGGAGCTGTTTTTT; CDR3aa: CASSEDRLTGELFF
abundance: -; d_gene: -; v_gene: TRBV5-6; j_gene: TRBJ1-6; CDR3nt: TGTGCCAGCAGCTTGTTCTCGACCACCTTGTCACCCCTCCACTTT; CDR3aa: CASSLFSTTLSPLHF
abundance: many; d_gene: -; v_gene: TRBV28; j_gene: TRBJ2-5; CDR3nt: TGTGCCAGCAGTTTCGGGGGCCACCAAGAGACCCAGTACTTC; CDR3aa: CASSFGGHQETQYF
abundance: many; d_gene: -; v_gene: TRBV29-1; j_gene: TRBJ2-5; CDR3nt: TGCAGCGTGGGTGGGAGTGAGACCCAGTACTTC; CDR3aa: CSVGGSETQYF
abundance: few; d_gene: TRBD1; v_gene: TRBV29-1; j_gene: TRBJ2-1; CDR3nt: TGCAGCGTTGAAGATAAGCGAGGACAGGGGAATGAGCAGTTCTTC; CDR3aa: CSVEDKRGQGNEQFF
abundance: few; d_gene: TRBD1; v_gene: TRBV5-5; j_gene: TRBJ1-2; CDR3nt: TGTGCCAGCAGCTTTTTCCCGGGACAGGTGAACTATGGCTACACCTTC; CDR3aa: CASSFFPGQVNYGYTF
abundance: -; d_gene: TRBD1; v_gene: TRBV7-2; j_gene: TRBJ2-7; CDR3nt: TGTGCCAGCAGCTTAGGGACAGGGTTAGGTGAGCAGTACTTC; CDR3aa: CASSLGTGLGEQYF
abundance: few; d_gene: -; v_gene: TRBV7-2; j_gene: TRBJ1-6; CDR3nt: TGTGCCAGCAGCCCCATGAGGCAGAATAATTCACCCCTCCACTTT; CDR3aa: CASSPMRQNNSPLHF
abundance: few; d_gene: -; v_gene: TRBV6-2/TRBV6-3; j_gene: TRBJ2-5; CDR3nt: TGTGCCAGCAAACAGTACCAAGAGACCCAGTACTTC; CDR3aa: CASKQYQETQYF
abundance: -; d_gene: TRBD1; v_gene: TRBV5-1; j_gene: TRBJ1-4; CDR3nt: TGCGCCAGCAGCTTGGTCGGGACAGATATTAATGAAAAACTGTTTTTT; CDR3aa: CASSLVGTDINEKLFF
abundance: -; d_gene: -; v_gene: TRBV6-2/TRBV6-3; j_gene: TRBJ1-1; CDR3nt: TGTGCCAGCAGTTACTCGGCGATATTGAACACTGAAGCTTTCTTT; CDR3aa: CASSYSAILNTEAFF
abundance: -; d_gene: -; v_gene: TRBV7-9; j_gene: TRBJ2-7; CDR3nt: TGTGCCAGCAGCTTGGTGCAAGCGGGCCTCAGCGAGCAGTACTTC; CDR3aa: CASSLVQAGLSEQYF